The present T cell receptor beta chain was sequenced within a study of blood T cells in healthy people across ages. General study findings and limits: Higher diversity and more naive CD4+ cells were features of long-lived donors, compared to aged donors. Observed TCR beta diversity per million T cells went down as age went up. This fall followed a roughly linear course with age.

This clonotype came up many times. The antigen remains unidentified. PCR was performed a second time for about 7 to 11 cycles using a sample-barcoded 5' primer and a J-beta primer mix. TCRdb used MiXCR to reprocess the 5' RACE reads, holding one entry per CDR3 protein. The data show 2 million or so distinct CDR3 sequences, about 49% seen once. V lost 5 bases, J lost 5 bases, and 6 bases stayed unmatched. This CDR3 comprises 13 residues. CDR1 and CDR2 (germline): SQVTM, ANQGSEA. Isolation of PBMCs gave at least 7 million cells per sample. The clonotype comes from a woman aged 40-49 years in good health. What was sequenced was blood. V and J are TRBV29-1 and TRBJ2-7, with TRBD1 identical over 10 bases. CDR3 coding DNA: TGCAGCGTTAGACAGGGGGCGAACGACGAGCAGTACTTC. Encoded protein: CSVRQGANDEQYF.